This T cell receptor beta chain was sequenced in a study of regulatory T cells in long-lasting Graves disease. For TCR beta, libraries came from iRepertoire HTBI primers and Arm-PCR of CDR3 regions. TCRdb recomputed calls from the multiplex PCR reads with MiXCR, one row per CDR3 protein. The sample has a few hundred thousand distinct CDR3 sequences, 20% to 25% seen once. Study-wide results and limits: Persistent Graves' patients showed reduced TCR diversity versus newly diagnosed patients.

CDR3 length: 15 residues. V was shortened by 3 bases and J by 5 bases, with 16 bases between the two germline ends. CDR1 is SEHNR and CDR2 is FQNEAQ in the germline V gene (reference sequence). Time point denoted: persistent/refractory GD, antithyroid drugs over 5 years with positive TRAb. Isolated PBMC RNA provided the starting material for the TCR library. In its sample, this clonotype was seen a few times. Antigen unknown. The chain couples TRBV7-9 to TRBJ2-5; D is unresolved. The TCR comes from a female donor with Graves disease. The starting material was peripheral blood mononuclear cells (PBMCs), obtained when the disease was refractory, from a patient treated with antithyroid drugs. The CDR3: CASSFDGLGLETQYF. The DNA of the CDR3 is TGTGCCAGCAGCTTCGATGGCCTGGGGTTGGAGACCCAGTACTTC.